This T cell receptor (beta chain) was recorded in a study of cytomegalovirus exposure and HLA in healthy donors. Unmatched junction bases numbered 2, after V lost 3 bases and J lost 4 bases. The germline V gene has CDR1 MGHDK and CDR2 SYGVNS. The CDR3 is 14 amino acids. The PCR was carried out with 60 Vbeta primers and 13 Jbeta primers. Assay: immunoSEQ multiplex PCR; the TCRdb copy retains only in-frame clones and omits some. The data hold roughly 62,000 clones, with roughly 77% observed a single time. This chain uses TRBV25-1 with TRBJ2-4; 8 nucleotides align to TRBD2. Sequenced material: PBMCs. The receptor was isolated from a woman aged 40 to 50 in good health and CMV-seropositive. CDR3 residues: CASSETGGKNIQYF. The CDR3 coding sequence is TGTGCCAGCAGTGAGACGGGAGGGAAAAACATTCAGTACTTC.